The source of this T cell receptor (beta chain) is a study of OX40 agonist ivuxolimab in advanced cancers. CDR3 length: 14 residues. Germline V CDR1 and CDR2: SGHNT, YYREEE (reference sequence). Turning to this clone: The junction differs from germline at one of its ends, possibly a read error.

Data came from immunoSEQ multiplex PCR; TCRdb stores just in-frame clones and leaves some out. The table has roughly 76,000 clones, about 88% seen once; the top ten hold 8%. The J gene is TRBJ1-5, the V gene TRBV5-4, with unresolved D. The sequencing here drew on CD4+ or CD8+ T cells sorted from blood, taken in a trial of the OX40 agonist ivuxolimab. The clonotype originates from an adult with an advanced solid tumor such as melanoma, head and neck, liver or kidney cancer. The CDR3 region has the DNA TGTGCCAGCAGCCCCAGCCCAGATAATCGGCCCCAGCATTTT. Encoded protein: CASSPSPDNRPQHF.